This TCR beta chain was captured by sequencing in a study of blood T cells in healthy people across ages. V gave up 3 bases and J gave up 3 bases; unmatched junction bases: 9. Germline V gene lookup returns CDR1 SGDLS and CDR2 YYNGEE. The CDR3 consists of 15 residues. The second PCR ran about 6 to 12 cycles with a sample-barcoded 5' primer and J-beta primers. Each CDR3 protein gets one entry after TCRdb re-called the 5' RACE reads with MiXCR. The sample shows fewer than 1.5 million distinct CDR3 sequences, roughly 40% of them seen only once. The chain is built from TRBV9 and TRBJ2-7, with 7 nucleotides matching TRBD1. Sequencing used blood. The clonotype originates from a woman aged 18-29 years in good health. This CDR3 reads CASSDHPTGLYEQYF. In DNA form, the CDR3 reads TGTGCCAGCAGCGACCACCCGACAGGGCTCTACGAGCAGTACTTC. Supplemented by reference TRBV9 and TRBJ2-7, the full variable domain reads DSGVTQTPKHLITATGQRVTLRCSPRSGDLSVYWYQQSLDQGLQFLIQYYNGEERAKGNILERFSAQQFPDLHSELNLSSLELGDSALYFCASSDHPTGLYEQYFGPGTRLTVT.